These T cell receptor beta chains were read from a single sample in a study of cytomegalovirus exposure and HLA in healthy donors. The table came from immunoSEQ multiplex PCR; TCRdb's copy has only in-frame clones and leaves some out. This table holds 95,000 to 150,000 clones, about four fifths found once. The specimen was PBMCs. The receptors stem from a middle-aged woman in good health and CMV-seropositive. CDR3s include the opening cysteine and the closing phenylalanine or tryptophan. D genes are given only for firm matches. Expanded clones get a size class; other rows say once, few or many, or leave the size out.

abundance | j_gene | v_gene | d_gene | CDR3nt | CDR3aa
once | TRBJ2-1 | TRBV7-6 | TRBD1 | TGTGCCAGCAGCTGGGGGACAGGGAGGGACTACAATGAGCAGTTCTTC | CASSWGTGRDYNEQFF
once | TRBJ2-4 | TRBV9 | TRBD1 | TGTGCCAGCAGCGTCCCGACAGGGTCGAACATTCAGTACTTC | CASSVPTGSNIQYF
. | TRBJ2-5 | TRBV7-9 | . | TGTGCCAGCAGCTCGGGGGAGGAGACCCAGTACTTC | CASSSGEETQYF
. | TRBJ1-2 | TRBV6-5 | . | TGTGCCAGCACCCCCCGGAGGGTTACTAACTATGGCTACACCTTC | CASTPRRVTNYGYTF
. | TRBJ2-7 | TRBV20-1 | . | TGCAGTGCTAGTACCGGGAACGAGCAGTACTTC | CSASTGNEQYF
once | TRBJ2-2 | TRBV6-5 | . | TGTGCCAGCAGTTTGGCGGATGGGGACTGGGAGCTGTTTTTT | CASSLADGDWELFF
once | TRBJ2-5 | TRBV11-2 | . | TGTGCCAGCAGCTTACAAGCCCTCCAAGAGACCCAGTACTTC | CASSLQALQETQYF
. | TRBJ2-7 | TRBV2 | . | TGTGCCAGCAGTACATGGGAGCAGTACTTC | CASSTWEQYF
few | TRBJ2-3 | TRBV14 | . | TGTGCCAGCAGCCGCGGAGAGGGTGGCGATACGCAGTATTTT | CASSRGEGGDTQYF
. | TRBJ1-1 | TRBV2 | . | TGTGCCAGCAGTGCAGGGGCGAACACTGAAGCTTTCTTT | CASSAGANTEAFF
. | TRBJ2-2 | TRBV11-2 | . | TGTGCCAGCAGCTTAGTTGGCTGGGAGCTGTTTTTT | CASSLVGWELFF
. | TRBJ2-7 | TRBV28 | TRBD2 | TGTGCCAGCAGACGGACTAGCTCCCACGAGCAGTACTTC | CASRRTSSHEQYF
. | TRBJ2-1 | TRBV27 | . | TGTGCCAGCTCGCCCGGTCTCTACAATGAGCAGTTCTTC | CASSPGLYNEQFF
. | TRBJ2-7 | TRBV7-6 | TRBD2 | TGTGCCAGCAGCTTAGGGACTAGCCTCGAGCAGTACTTC | CASSLGTSLEQYF
. | TRBJ2-5 | TRBV7-2 | TRBD2 | TGTGCCAGCAGCTTATTTAGGGCGGGAGGGCCGAATGAGGAGACCCAGTACTTC | CASSLFRAGGPNEETQYF
. | TRBJ2-7 | TRBV5-5 | . | TGTGCCAGCAGCTCCCAGGGGTTGTTTGGCGAGCAGTACTTC | CASSSQGLFGEQYF
few | TRBJ2-2 | TRBV11-1 | TRBD1 | TGTGCCAGCAGCCTCGACAGGGTGGACGGGGAGCTGTTTTTT | CASSLDRVDGELFF
. | TRBJ2-2 | TRBV28 | TRBD2 | TGTGCCAGCAGTTTAGGAACTAGCGGGAGAGGGGAGCTGTTTTTT | CASSLGTSGRGELFF
. | TRBJ2-3 | TRBV5-1 | TRBD2 | TGCGCCAGCAGCCCCTTTCAGCGGGAGGTCACAGATACGCAGTATTTT | CASSPFQREVTDTQYF
. | TRBJ1-2 | TRBV6-6 | TRBD1 | TGTGCCAGCCGAGGGGGCGATGGCTACACCTTC | CASRGGDGYTF
. | TRBJ2-3 | TRBV27 | TRBD2 | TGTGCCAGCAGTTTATACCATGCTAGCGGGACTAGCACAGATACGCAGTATTTT | CASSLYHASGTSTDTQYF
. | TRBJ2-3 | TRBV6-5 | TRBD2 | TGTGCCAGCAGTTCCGGGACTATCACAGATACGCAGTATTTT | CASSSGTITDTQYF